The 26 T cell receptor beta chains below were found in one sample sequenced in a study of human T cells and chemical hapten exposure. TCRdb reanalysed the RACE reads using MiXCR and keeps one entry per CDR3 protein. This table holds approximately 92,000 distinct CDR3 sequences, over 9.5% found once. Time point meaning: patch test 2, 6 weeks after DPC sensitization. Documented treatment: therapeutic diphenylcyclopropenone sensitization with weekly scalp DPC. Sample: whole blood, taken in connection with sensitization to the hapten diphenylcyclopropenone (DPC). The receptors here all came from a middle-aged woman with alopecia areata. Some clones in this sample may be carry-over from other donors' samples.

This clonotype has a count of ten or more. The V call is TRBV12-3 or TRBV12-4, the J call TRBJ1-6; TRBD1 aligns across 7 bases. This CDR3 region has 14 residues. The ends lost 3 bases at V and 10 bases at J; junction bases unmatched: 6. CDR3 sequence: CASSLRGRGSPLHF. CDR3 nucleotide sequence: TGTGCCAGCAGTTTGCGGGGCAGGGGGTCACCCCTCCACTTT.

V usage is TRBV3-1 and J usage is TRBJ1-2, with a tentative D call TRBD1 (5 bases). The CDR3 extends over 14 amino acids. The V end lost 0 bases, the J end lost 8 bases, and 13 bases lay between the germline ends. Germline values: CDR1 LGHDT, CDR2 YNNKEL (reference sequence). The CDR3 loop is CASSQDWGFNGYTF. The CDR3, as DNA: TGTGCCAGCAGCCAAGATTGGGGGTTTAACGGCTACACCTTC.

V usage is TRBV7-2 and J usage is TRBJ1-1; D unresolved. CDR1 is SGHTA and CDR2 is FQGNSA in the germline V gene. CDR3 length: 17 amino acids. Trimming took 5 bases from V and 1 from J, leaving 20 bases between them. This CDR3 reads CASSLRAGVRPNTEAFF. The DNA for the CDR3 is TGTGCCAGCAGCCTAAGGGCCGGAGTTCGACCGAACACTGAAGCTTTCTTT.

There are many counts of this clonotype. The rearrangement links TRBV20-1 to TRBJ2-3, with D perhaps given as TRBD1 or TRBD2 (5 bases each). Germline V gene data show CDR1 as DFQATT and CDR2 as SNEGSKA (reference sequence). Between the trimmed V and J ends, which lost 2 bases and 0 bases, there was a span of 9 bases. The CDR3 is made up of 14 amino acids. The CDR3 region is CSARRDASTDTQYF. The CDR3 coding sequence is TGCAGTGCTAGAAGGGACGCCAGCACAGATACGCAGTATTTT.

V and J are TRBV12-3 or TRBV12-4 and TRBJ1-2; 7 bases map to TRBD1. Losses at the gene ends were 1 base for V and 4 bases for J; bases not matched to a gene: 6. The CDR3 is 15 residues long. The CDR3 sequence: CASSLDRGLVYGYTF. The CDR3 DNA follows: TGTGCCAGCAGTTTAGACAGGGGTCTCGTCTATGGCTACACCTTC.

The chain recombines TRBV20-1 with TRBJ2-5; D might be TRBD1 or TRBD2, each matching 6 bases. The CDR3 has 13 amino acids. The germline V gene has CDR1 DFQATT and CDR2 SNEGSKA (reference sequence). V was shortened by 7 bases and J by 0 bases, with 12 bases between the two germline ends. CDR3 sequence: CSERGGYQETQYF. CDR3 coding DNA: TGCAGTGAAAGAGGGGGGTACCAAGAGACCCAGTACTTC.

This clonotype was observed a handful of times. The CDR3 sequence is CASSELAAISYEQYF. CDR3 bases: TGCGCCAGCAGTGAGCTAGCGGCCATCTCCTACGAGCAGTACTTC. This rearrangement joins TRBV10-2 to TRBJ2-7; TRBD2 aligns across 7 bases. Germline V gene data show CDR1 as WSHSY and CDR2 as SAAADI. Losses at the gene ends were 2 bases for V and 0 bases for J; bases not matched to a gene: 4. The CDR3 consists of 15 residues.

This rearrangement joins TRBV4-2 to TRBJ2-1, with TRBD2 identical over 8 bases. The V gene's germline CDR1 is LGHNA and CDR2 YNFKEQ. After removal of 1 base from V and 6 bases from J, the junction contained 8 bases not matched to a gene. The CDR3 is made up of 16 amino acids. For the CDR3, the DNA is TGTGCCAGCAGCCAAGGGAGGACGGGAGGGCCCAATGAGCAGTTCTTC. Translation: CASSQGRTGGPNEQFF.

Many counts were recorded for this clonotype. This chain joins TRBV18 and TRBJ1-5; the D is unclear. In germline, CDR1 is KGHSH, CDR2 LQKENI. The CDR3 runs 13 residues. V lost 5 bases and J lost 4, with 9 bases in between. The CDR3 DNA sequence: TGTGCCAGCTCAACTACAGAGAATCAGCCCCAGCATTTT. Translating gives CASSTTENQPQHF.

The J gene is TRBJ2-3, the V gene TRBV28; D may correspond to TRBD1 or TRBD2 (5 bases each). Trimming removed 5 bases at V and 2 bases at J, with 14 bases between. CDR1 is MDHEN, CDR2 SYDVKM, per germline. The CDR3 length is 15 residues. In DNA form, the CDR3 reads TGTGCCAGCAGTCCCAGGGTGAGGGTCACAGATACGCAGTATTTT. Translation gives CASSPRVRVTDTQYF.

The J gene is TRBJ1-1, the V gene TRBV7-2; unclear D gene. Germline V CDR1 and CDR2: SGHTA, FQGNSA. V was cut by 3 bases and J by 4 bases, with 6 bases left in between. This CDR3 is built from 12 residues. The CDR3 sequence: CASSFSGTEAFF. CDR3 sequence (DNA): TGTGCCAGCAGCTTTTCCGGCACTGAAGCTTTCTTT.

V usage is TRBV14 and J usage is TRBJ2-1; 8 nucleotides align to TRBD1. Germline CDR1 reads SGHDN; CDR2 reads FVKESK. The CDR3 is made up of 15 amino acids. Losses at the gene ends were 2 bases for V and 10 bases for J; bases not matched to a gene: 10. Written as DNA, the CDR3 is TGTGCCAGCAGCCAAACCAGGGGGCCTTCAGGGGAGCAGTTCTTC. Translating gives CASSQTRGPSGEQFF.

The table lists this clonotype with many counts. The chain joins TRBV7-8 to TRBJ2-2, with D maybe TRBD2 (5 bases). Trimming left V 5 bases short and J 4 bases short, with 14 bases between. The CDR3 covers 15 residues. Germline CDR1 is SGHVS and CDR2 is FQNEAQ. CDR3 bases: TGTGCCAGCAGCCAGTCGGGGAAGGGCACCGGGGAGCTGTTTTTT. As protein: CASSQSGKGTGELFF. Filled out from reference TRBV7-8 and TRBJ2-2, the complete variable domain reads GAGVSQSPRYKVAKRGQDVALRCDPISGHVSLFWYQQALGQGPEFLTYFQNEAQLDKSGLPSDRFFAERPEGSVSTLKIQRTQQEDSAVYLCASSQSGKGTGELFFGEGSRLTVL.

Many counts were recorded for this clonotype. The CDR3 coding sequence is TGTGCCAGCAAGGAGAGGGACTACGAGCAGTACTTC. Protein product: CASKERDYEQYF. V usage is TRBV6-5 and J usage is TRBJ2-7, with D possibly matching TRBD2 (5 bases). The V gene's germline CDR1 is MNHEY and CDR2 SVGAGI. The CDR3 covers 12 residues. With 7 bases removed from V and 3 bases from J, the gap between germline ends came to 10 bases.

At least ten counts were recorded for this clonotype. The CDR3 DNA reads as TGCGCCAGCAGCTTGGGACACCATAACACAGATACGCAGTATTTT. Translating gives CASSLGHHNTDTQYF. The genes are TRBV5-1 and TRBJ2-3; no reliable D call. This CDR3 comprises 15 residues. Germline V CDR1 and CDR2: SGHRS, YFSETQ. Trimming left V 0 bases short and J 2 bases short, with 10 bases between.

This chain links TRBV6-1 with TRBJ1-3; D is uncertain. V lost 5 bases to trimming and J lost 0 bases, with 14 bases between them. Germline V gene sequence: CDR1 MNHNS, CDR2 SASEGT. The CDR3 totals 16 residues. CDR3 coding DNA: TGTGCCAGCAGTCCTTACAGCTCCGCCTCTGGAAACACCATATATTTT. Translating gives CASSPYSSASGNTIYF.

This clonotype has a count of ten or more. The rearrangement links TRBV5-4 to TRBJ2-5; D gene unclear. Trimming stripped 2 bases from V and 4 bases from J, with 15 bases between. The germline V gene encodes CDR1 SGHNT and CDR2 YYREEE (reference sequence). CDR3 length: 15 residues. The CDR3: CASSFPAPRLETQYF. CDR3 in DNA: TGTGCCAGCAGCTTCCCCGCCCCCCGCCTAGAGACCCAGTACTTC. Full variable domain (rest looked up from reference TRBV5-4 and TRBJ2-5): ETGVTQSPTHLIKTRGQQVTLRCSSQSGHNTVSWYQQALGQGPQFIFQYYREEENGRGNFPPRFSGLQFPNYSSELNVNALELDDSALYLCASSFPAPRLETQYFGPGTRLLVL.

The table lists this clonotype with a few counts. The DNA is omitted, as the CDR3 cannot be located on it reliably, and the CDR3 follows TCRdb's listing. The V gene is TRBV23-1, the J gene TRBJ2-2; no check of the table's D call, TRBD1, against the DNA was made. TRBV23-1 falls under the ORF class, with uncertain function. The CDR3 is 16 amino acids in total, end residues counted. CDR3 region: CASSLDRGRTPGSCFF.

The V gene is TRBV24-1, the J gene TRBJ2-1; 7 bases are shared with TRBD1. Unmatched junction bases numbered 10, after V lost 3 bases and J lost 9 bases. This CDR3 contains 15 residues. Germline CDR1 is KGHDR and CDR2 is SFDVKD. CDR3 in DNA: TGTGCCACCAGTGATACCGGGACAGCCACCGGTGAGCAGTTCTTC. Translation: CATSDTGTATGEQFF.

This rearrangement joins TRBV6-1 to TRBJ2-7, with D perhaps matching TRBD2 (6 bases). The germline CDR1 and CDR2 sequences are MNHNS and SASEGT. This CDR3 comprises 15 residues. V was shortened by 5 bases and J by 4 bases, with 18 bases between the two germline ends. The CDR3 DNA sequence: TGTGCCAGCAGTTCCACCTGGAGGGGTGGGTACGAGCAGTACTTC. Translating it yields CASSSTWRGGYEQYF.

The chain employs TRBV5-1 and TRBJ2-3, with TRBD2 matching over 12 bases. CDR1 and CDR2 from the germline V gene are SGHRS and YFSETQ. Germline trimming cut 5 bases from V and 4 bases from J; bases unmatched to any gene: 11. This CDR3 is built from 17 residues. CDR3 sequence (DNA): TGCGCCAGCAGACCTAGGACTAGCGGGGTGAGGCCAGATACGCAGTATTTT. This codes for CASRPRTSGVRPDTQYF.

This clonotype was found many times. V and J are TRBV30 and TRBJ1-2; D perhaps matches TRBD1 (5 bases). The CDR3 is made up of 16 amino acids. V was shortened by 4 bases and J by 1 base, with 19 bases between the two germline ends. Germline CDR1 and CDR2: GTSNPN and SVGIG (reference sequence). The CDR3: CAWTSKQGLRNYGYTF. The DNA of the CDR3 is TGTGCCTGGACCTCTAAGCAGGGTCTACGTAACTATGGCTACACCTTC.

This clonotype was detected many times. This chain connects TRBV19 to TRBJ2-1; 8 bases align to TRBD2. Germline CDR1 LNHDA, CDR2 SQIVND (reference sequence). The CDR3 runs 15 residues. V gave up 6 bases and J gave up 2 bases; unmatched junction bases: 6. The CDR3: CASSNLAGPYNEQFF. In DNA, the CDR3 is TGTGCCAGTAGCAATCTAGCGGGTCCCTACAATGAGCAGTTCTTC.

In this sample, this clonotype turned up many times. This chain joins TRBV4-1 and TRBJ2-7; D remains unclear. The CDR3 covers 14 residues. Germline V CDR1 and CDR2: MGHRA, YSYEKL. With 4 bases removed from V and 4 bases from J, the gap between germline ends came to 14 bases. The chain's CDR3 is CASSPGQGIYEQYF. The CDR3 DNA follows: TGCGCCAGCAGCCCTGGTCAAGGCATTTACGAGCAGTACTTC.

This clonotype was seen at least ten times. V is TRBV6-2 or TRBV6-3 and J is TRBJ2-1, with TRBD1 matching 8 bases. Germline V gives CDR1 MNHEY, CDR2 SVGEGT. The CDR3 runs to 13 residues. J was trimmed by 5 bases and V by 5 bases; bases with no gene match: 2. Here the CDR3 reads CASSRDRNNEQFF. As DNA, the CDR3 is TGTGCCAGCAGTAGGGACAGGAACAATGAGCAGTTCTTC.

Many counts were recorded for this clonotype. Its ends do not fully match the called genes, so a read error is possible. The rearrangement uses TRBV28 and TRBJ2-1; D is undetermined. CDR3 length: 9 amino acids. CDR1 MDHEN and CDR2 SYDVKM come from the germline V gene. CDR3 nucleotide sequence: TGTGCCAGCAGTCCGCCGACCAACTTC. Its translation: CASSPPTNF.